Listed below are T cell receptor beta chains from one sample, sequenced in a study of cytomegalovirus exposure and HLA in healthy donors. TCRdb's copy holds only in-frame clones and misses some; the assay was immunoSEQ multiplex PCR. The profile shows 65,000 to 75,000 clones, around 94% of them singletons. The sequencing sample was made of PBMCs. The origin of the receptors is a woman aged 18-29 years in good health and CMV-seropositive. CDR3s include the opening cysteine and the closing phenylalanine or tryptophan. Each record gives: J gene, D gene, clone size, V gene, CDR3 DNA, CDR3 protein. D genes are given only for firm matches. Some rows have no size entry. The others give once, few or many, or a class for an expanded clone.

TRBJ2-7 TRBD1 - TRBV28 TGTGCCAGCATTAATGGAGGGACAGGGAATTCCTACGAGCAGTACTTC CASINGGTGNSYEQYF
TRBJ1-3 - - TRBV5-1 TGCGCCAGCAGCTTGGGGAATCAGGGGCACTCTGGAAACACCATATATTTT CASSLGNQGHSGNTIYF
TRBJ1-1 - few TRBV10-3 TGTGCCATCAGTGAGTCTCAGGATCTGAACACTGAAGCTTTCTTT CAISESQDLNTEAFF
TRBJ2-2 TRBD1 - TRBV7-3 TGTGCCAGCAGCTCAGTACCCGGGACAGCCACCGGGGAGCTGTTTTTT CASSSVPGTATGELFF
TRBJ2-7 TRBD2 - TRBV28 TGTGCCAGCAGTTTTACATCGGGGACTACCTACGAGCAGTACTTC CASSFTSGTTYEQYF
TRBJ2-6 - - TRBV29-1 TGCAGCGTTGACGAGAGCTCTGGGGCCAACGTCCTGACTTTC CSVDESSGANVLTF
TRBJ1-2 - - TRBV6-5 TGTGCCAGCAGTTACTCGGCGGAGTTGGCTAACTATGGCTACACCTTC CASSYSAELANYGYTF
TRBJ1-2 - - TRBV7-7 TGTGCTAGCAGCTTAAGAGACAGAAACTATGGCTACACCTTC CASSLRDRNYGYTF
TRBJ2-5 - - TRBV5-6 TGTGCCAGCAGCTTATGGTGGGTGGAGAAGACCCAGTACTTC CASSLWWVEKTQYF
TRBJ2-3 TRBD1 - TRBV11-2 TGTGCCAGCAGCGGACAGGGGAAGACAGATACGCAGTATTTT CASSGQGKTDTQYF
TRBJ1-3 - - TRBV6-5 TGTGCCAGCAGTTACGACTGGAGCTCTGGAAACACCATATATTTT CASSYDWSSGNTIYF
TRBJ2-5 - - TRBV14 TGTGCCAGCAGCCAGGGCCGAACGGTGATGGAGACCCAGTACTTC CASSQGRTVMETQYF
TRBJ1-6 - - TRBV25-1 TGTGCCAGCAGTCCCGCCCGGGGAGGGAGGGATAATTCACCCCTCCACTTT CASSPARGGRDNSPLHF
TRBJ1-2 TRBD1 - TRBV30 TGTGCCCAGAAGAAGGGACAGGGTCATGGCTACACCTTC CAQKKGQGHGYTF
TRBJ1-1 - - TRBV28 TGTGCCAGCAGTTTACAAGGGCCGACAGGGAACACTGAAGCTTTCTTT CASSLQGPTGNTEAFF
TRBJ2-7 - - TRBV6-6 TGTGCCAGCAGCCCCAATCGGTCCTACGAGCAGTACTTC CASSPNRSYEQYF
TRBJ2-3 - - TRBV28 TGTGCCAGCAGTTCCCATAGACAGGGAGGAACAGATACGCAGTATTTT CASSSHRQGGTDTQYF
TRBJ2-7 TRBD1 - TRBV5-4 TGTGCCAGCAGCCACAGGGGGCGGGGTTCCTACGAGCAGTACTTC CASSHRGRGSYEQYF
TRBJ2-1 TRBD1 - TRBV9 TGTGCCAGCAGCGTGGGTGGAAGGGGGCCTGGCAATGAGCAGTTCTTC CASSVGGRGPGNEQFF
TRBJ2-1 - - TRBV11-1 TGTGCCAGCAGCATAGTTTCGTACAATGAGCAGTTCTTC CASSIVSYNEQFF
TRBJ2-1 TRBD2 - TRBV6-6 TGTGCCAGCAGTAAACTAGCGGGAGACAATGAGCAGTTCTTC CASSKLAGDNEQFF
TRBJ2-7 - - TRBV30 TGTGCCTGGAGTGTACTTCTGGGGGCCGGCGAGCAGTACTTC CAWSVLLGAGEQYF
TRBJ2-7 - - TRBV5-4 TGTGCCAGCAGCGCCTCCGGGACACGGGGTTACGAGCAGTACTTC CASSASGTRGYEQYF
TRBJ1-5 - - TRBV27 TGTGCCAGCAGCCTCACAGGGCGCGGCAATCAGCCCCAGCATTTT CASSLTGRGNQPQHF
TRBJ2-5 - once TRBV11-3 TGTGCCAGCAGCCGGGGGTTAAGTTCCCAAGAGACCCAGTACTTC CASSRGLSSQETQYF
TRBJ1-1 - - TRBV19 TGTGCCACCCAATTCAGGAACACTGAAGCTTTCTTT CATQFRNTEAFF
TRBJ2-3 - - TRBV19 TGTGCCAGTAGTTCACTAGGATCATTCACAGATACGCAGTATTTT CASSSLGSFTDTQYF
TRBJ1-5 - - TRBV6-8 TGTGCCAGCAGTTTTGCAGAAAATCAGCCCCAGCATTTT CASSFAENQPQHF
TRBJ1-5 - - TRBV19 TGTGCCAGTAGTATATTTGGATACAGCTTAAATCAGCCCCAGCATTTT CASSIFGYSLNQPQHF
TRBJ2-2 - - TRBV28 TGTGCCAGCAGTTTCACTCGTGGGGGGGCCGGGAACACCGGGGAGCTGTTTTTT CASSFTRGGAGNTGELFF
TRBJ2-7 TRBD2 - TRBV15 TGTGCCACCAGCAGAGATGGCGGGAGGACATACGAGCAGTACTTC CATSRDGGRTYEQYF
TRBJ2-5 TRBD2 - TRBV15 TGTGCCACCAGCAGAAGACTAGCGGGGGGGCAAGAGACCCAGTACTTC CATSRRLAGGQETQYF
TRBJ1-4 - once TRBV6-1 TGTGCCAGCGCGGGCGATGAAAAACTGTTTTTT CASAGDEKLFF
TRBJ2-1 TRBD1 - TRBV5-1 TGCGCCAGCAGCTCCGTACCGGGACAGGTCACGGCGTTCTTC CASSSVPGQVTAFF
TRBJ2-1 TRBD2 few TRBV4-2 TGTGCCAGCAGCGGACTAGTTAACAATGAGCAGTTCTTC CASSGLVNNEQFF
TRBJ1-2 - - TRBV4-1 TGCGCCAGCAGCAGACCCGGGACTCCTGGCTACACCTTC CASSRPGTPGYTF
TRBJ2-3 - once TRBV11-1 TGTGCCAGCAGCTTAGAGAGCGGGCGGGGGCAAGCAGATACGCAGTATTTT CASSLESGRGQADTQYF